This T cell receptor (beta chain) was observed in a study of vaccination effects on CD4 cells after COVID-19. Study details: Samples collected post-vaccine were obtained a median of 72 days after the second dose.

Germline trimming cut 3 bases from V and 0 bases from J; bases unmatched to any gene: 2. CDR3 size: 14 residues. CDR1 and CDR2 (germline): SGDLS, YYNGEE. Ahead of sequencing, the ViraFEST assay grew antigen-specific CD4+ T cells using viral peptide pools. CD4+ T cell isolation took place after approximately 11 days of culture. Vaccine administered to participants consisted of two doses of either BNT162b2 or mRNA-1273. None of these healthy vaccinees had been infected with SARS-CoV-2 before vaccination. Each culture had half its medium swapped for IL-2 medium on days 3 and 7. This clone was recorded once. Its antigen is currently unknown. Regarding the study as a whole: Infection-derived and vaccine-derived clones contracted markedly late after vaccination.

The method was immunoSEQ multiplex PCR; TCRdb's version includes in-frame clones alone and lacks a portion of them. This table holds roughly 71,000 clones, roughly 80% found once. This specimen consisted of CD4+ T cells from PBMCs cultured with HCoV-OC43 spike peptides, obtained after COVID-19 vaccination. Subset of the sample: HCoV-OC43 spike overlapping peptide pool stimulation. This TCR derives from a human donor who received a COVID-19 vaccine. The chain uses TRBV9 and TRBJ1-1; TRBD1 matches at 7 bases. The CDR3 reads CASSGGQLNTEAFF. The CDR3 DNA reads as TGTGCCAGCAGCGGGGGACAGTTGAACACTGAAGCTTTCTTT.